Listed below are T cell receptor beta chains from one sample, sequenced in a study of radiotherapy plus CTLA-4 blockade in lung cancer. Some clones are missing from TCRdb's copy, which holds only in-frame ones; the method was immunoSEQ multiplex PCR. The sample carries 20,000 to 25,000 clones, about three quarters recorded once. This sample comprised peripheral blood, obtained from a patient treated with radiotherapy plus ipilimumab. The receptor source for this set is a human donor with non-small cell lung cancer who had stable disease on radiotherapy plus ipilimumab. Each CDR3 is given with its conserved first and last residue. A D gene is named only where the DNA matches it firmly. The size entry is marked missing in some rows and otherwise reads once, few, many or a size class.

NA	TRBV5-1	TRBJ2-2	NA	TGCGCCAGCAGCTCTCTTGTGGTAGGCACCGGGGAGCTGTTTTTT	CASSSLVVGTGELFF
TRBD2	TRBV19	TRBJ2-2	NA	TGTGCCAGTAGTATGAGCGCATTGGGAGGGAAGGGCAACACCGGGGAGCTGTTTTTT	CASSMSALGGKGNTGELFF
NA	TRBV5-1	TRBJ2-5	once	TGCGCCAGTTGTTCCTTGAGCGCGAAACAAGAGACCCAGTACTTC	CASCSLSAKQETQYF
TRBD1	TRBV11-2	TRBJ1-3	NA	TGTGCCAGCAGCCAGATTCGGGACAGGGGGAACACCATATATTTT	CASSQIRDRGNTIYF
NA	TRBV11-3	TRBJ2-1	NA	TGTGCCAGCAGCTTAGGAGGCGATGAGCAGTTCTTC	CASSLGGDEQFF
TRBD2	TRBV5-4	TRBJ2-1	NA	TGTGCCAGCAGCTTGGGGACTAGCGGGAGACAGGAGCAGTTCTTC	CASSLGTSGRQEQFF
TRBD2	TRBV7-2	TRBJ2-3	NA	TGTGCCAGCAGCCTTGGGGGACTAGCCACAGATACGCAGTATTTT	CASSLGGLATDTQYF
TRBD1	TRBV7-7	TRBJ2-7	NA	TGTGCTAGCAGCTTCTCCCAGGGGGCGGCCGAGCAGTACTTC	CASSFSQGAAEQYF
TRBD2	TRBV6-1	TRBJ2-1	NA	TGTGCCAGCAGTGAAGCCGGGACTAGCGGGAGTCGGGAGCAGTTCTTC	CASSEAGTSGSREQFF
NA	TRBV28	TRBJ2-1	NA	TGTGCCAGCAGTTTAGCCTCCTTCTACAATGAGCAGTTCTTC	CASSLASFYNEQFF
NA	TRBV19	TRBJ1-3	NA	TGTGCCAGTAGGCGGGGAGCTGGAAACACCATATATTTT	CASRRGAGNTIYF
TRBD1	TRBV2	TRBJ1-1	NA	TGTGCCAGCAGTGAATGGGACAGGGGTGCTGAAGCTTTCTTT	CASSEWDRGAEAFF
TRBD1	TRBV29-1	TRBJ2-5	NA	TGCAGCGCCCGACAGGGGGCAATGGAGACCCAGTACTTC	CSARQGAMETQYF
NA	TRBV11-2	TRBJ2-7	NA	TGTGCCAGCAGCTTAGCGGGAACCTACGAGCAGTACTTC	CASSLAGTYEQYF
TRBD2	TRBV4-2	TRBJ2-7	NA	TGTGCCAGCAGCCGCGAGACTAGCGGGAGGGCCCTTAGCTACGAGCAGTACTTC	CASSRETSGRALSYEQYF
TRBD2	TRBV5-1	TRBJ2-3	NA	TGCGCCAGCAGACGGGGAGGGAGCACAGATACGCAGTATTTT	CASRRGGSTDTQYF
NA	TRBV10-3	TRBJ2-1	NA	TGTGCCATCAGTGAGTCGAGGGCTCTGCGGAGGGCCCAACAATACAATGAGCAGTTCTTC	CAISESRALRRAQQYNEQFF
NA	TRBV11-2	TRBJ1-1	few	TGTGCCAGCAGCTCCGTCCTAGCCGGGAGAGAAGCTTTCTTT	CASSSVLAGREAFF
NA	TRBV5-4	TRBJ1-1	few	TGTGCCAGCAGCTCTCTTATGGCTGAAGCTTTCTTT	CASSSLMAEAFF
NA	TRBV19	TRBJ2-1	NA	TGTGCCAGTAGTATAGCGACCCAAAATAATGAGCAGTTCTTC	CASSIATQNNEQFF